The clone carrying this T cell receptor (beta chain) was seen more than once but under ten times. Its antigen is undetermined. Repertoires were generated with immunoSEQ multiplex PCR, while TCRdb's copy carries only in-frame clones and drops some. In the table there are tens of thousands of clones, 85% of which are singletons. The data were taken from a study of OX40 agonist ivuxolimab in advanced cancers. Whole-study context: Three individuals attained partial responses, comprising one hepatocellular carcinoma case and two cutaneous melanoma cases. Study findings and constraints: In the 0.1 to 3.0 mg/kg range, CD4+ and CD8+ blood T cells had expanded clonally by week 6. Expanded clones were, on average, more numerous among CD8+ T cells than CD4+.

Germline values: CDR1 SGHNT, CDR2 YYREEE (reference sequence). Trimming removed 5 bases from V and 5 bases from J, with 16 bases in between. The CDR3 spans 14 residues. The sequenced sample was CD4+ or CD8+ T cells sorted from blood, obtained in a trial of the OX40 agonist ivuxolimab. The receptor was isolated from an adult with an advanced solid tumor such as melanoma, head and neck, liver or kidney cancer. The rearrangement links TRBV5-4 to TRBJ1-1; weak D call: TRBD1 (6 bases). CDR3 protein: CASRKQGEGTEAFF. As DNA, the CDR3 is TGTGCCAGCAGAAAACAGGGAGAGGGAACTGAAGCTTTCTTT.